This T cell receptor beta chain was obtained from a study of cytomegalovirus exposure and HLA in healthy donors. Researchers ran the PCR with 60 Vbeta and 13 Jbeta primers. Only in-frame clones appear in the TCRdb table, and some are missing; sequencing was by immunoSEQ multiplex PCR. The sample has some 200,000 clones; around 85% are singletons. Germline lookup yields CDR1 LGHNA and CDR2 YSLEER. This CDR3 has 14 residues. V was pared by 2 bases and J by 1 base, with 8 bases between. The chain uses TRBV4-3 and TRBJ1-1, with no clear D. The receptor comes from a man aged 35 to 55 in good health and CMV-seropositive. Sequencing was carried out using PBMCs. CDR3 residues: CASSQRGENTEAFF. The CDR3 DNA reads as TGCGCCAGCAGCCAAAGAGGAGAGAACACTGAAGCTTTCTTT.